Listed here is a single T cell receptor (beta chain). This clone was observed a single time. What antigen it recognizes has not been identified. Base qualities are not recorded, but no much larger clone differs from it by a single base. The CDR3, from cysteine to phenylalanine, totals 15 residues. The read is trimmed to its CDR3 DNA, 45 bases read in frame from base 1. In the germline V gene (reference sequence), CDR1 corresponds to SGHNT and CDR2 to YYREEE. V lost 0 bases and J lost 5 bases, and the count of bases not matched to a germline gene is 3. This specimen belongs to a study of blood T cell repertoires in COVID-19 (TCRdb year 2020). About the full investigation: Collaborator samples came from the United States, Italy and Spain and covered acute and convalescent phases of COVID-19. The samples were drawn from two sources: the first 160 participants of the ongoing ImmuneRACE study, and 1,200 or so subjects contributed by 6 global collaborators. Nearly every sample came with metadata listing a de-identified subject ID, COVID-19 status, age in years and sex. The dataset comprised deeply sampled blood TCRbeta repertoires from subjects exposed to, actively infected with, or recovered from COVID-19. The prospective study material was composed of cDNA or gDNA derived from T cells, B-cell-depleted T cells, or PBMCs. A freely available public database, intended as a resource for researchers studying the immune response to SARS-CoV-2, is where the repertoires were released. HLA class I and class II types, where available, came from metadata supplied by the sample provider rather than from assay-based typing.

One collaborating source in Seattle enrolled patients during active infection and followed them longitudinally through the course of disease. Collaborating institutions collected whole blood in K2EDTA tubes following their own protocols. For TCRbeta analysis, collaborators shipped samples as frozen whole blood, isolated PBMCs, or DNA extracted from either of those sample types. Broader findings and caveats from the paper: How much clinical and demographic metadata was included differed by source and by participant, and the metadata was provided uncurated.

TCRbeta CDR3 regions were amplified from genomic DNA by means of the immunoSEQ Assay, a bias-controlled multiplex PCR. In the original analysis: Within the assay, amplification of reference gene primers was used to estimate how many nucleated cells each sample contained. To quantify the absolute abundance of each unique TCRbeta CDR3 rearrangement, sequence reads were collapsed and filtered. For each sample, productive Simpson clonality was calculated by taking the square root of Simpson's diversity index across productive rearrangements. TCRdb mirrors the immuneACCESS table, restricted to in-frame sequences. Some clones are absent from its copies; in checked studies, under half trace to an unresolved V gene, and the reason for the others is unknown. The V and J calls and the clone size are those of that table, but D and trimming were determined from the DNA. The table for this sample lists around 92,000 clones; about 74% of them were counted only once. Approximately 4.1% of the sample lies in the top ten.

Sequences were obtained from peripheral blood. Recombination linked TRBV5-4 to TRBJ2-1, with 9 bases matching TRBD2. The TCR was taken from a man between 70 and 80 years old with COVID-19, enrolled during active disease. DNA sequence: TGTGCCAGCAGCTTGGACGCGGGAGGGAACAATGAGCAGTTCTTC. It codes for CASSLDAGGNNEQFF.